A single sample is the source of the 5 T cell receptor beta chains below, sequenced in a study of regulatory dendritic cells for organ transplantation. This table comes from immunoSEQ multiplex PCR, and its TCRdb copy is limited to in-frame clones, with some not included. The table has 25,000 to 30,000 clones, 82% seen once; the top ten hold 0.4% to 0.45%. Material for sequencing was naive CD8+ T cells from blood. Sample subset: CD45RA+ naive T cells. Source of these receptors: a human donor in good health.

The chain joins TRBV5-1 to TRBJ2-7; tentatively, D is TRBD1 (7 bases). The CDR3 consists of 15 residues. CDR1 is SGHRS and CDR2 is YFSETQ in the germline V gene. Trimming took 0 bases from V and 9 from J, leaving 19 bases between them. The CDR3 spells CASSLGAGGKNGQYF. The CDR3 coding sequence is TGCGCCAGCAGCTTGGGGGCAGGGGGGAAAAATGGGCAGTACTTC.

The rearrangement uses TRBV7-9 and TRBJ2-1; D is undetermined. The ends were cut back, 0 bases at V and 5 bases at J, with 11 bases in the middle. Germline loops: CDR1 SEHNR, CDR2 FQNEAQ (reference sequence). There are 15 residues in the CDR3. The CDR3 protein is CASSLARSLDNEQFF. As DNA, the CDR3 is TGTGCCAGCAGCTTAGCGAGGAGTCTTGACAATGAGCAGTTCTTC.

The J gene is TRBJ2-3, the V gene TRBV10-3; TRBD1 is a possible D gene (6 bases). V lost 0 bases, J lost 4 bases, and 11 bases lay in between. The CDR3 consists of 15 residues. CDR1 and CDR2 from the germline V gene are ENHRY and SYGVKD. The CDR3 bases are TGTGCCATCAGTGAGTCGGCAGGGGTCGCAGATACGCAGTATTTT. This encodes CAISESAGVADTQYF.

Here the CDR3 reads CAITGGGGRVGEQYF. The CDR3, as DNA: TGTGCCATCACCGGAGGTGGCGGGAGAGTTGGCGAGCAGTACTTC. The chain carries TRBV10-3 and TRBJ2-7, with 7 bases fitting TRBD2. With 7 bases clipped from V and 6 bases from J, the junction kept 15 bases outside the gene matches. Germline loops: CDR1 ENHRY, CDR2 SYGVKD. The CDR3 runs to 15 residues.

The V call is TRBV2, the J call TRBJ2-5, with TRBD2 matching over 12 bases. Germline values: CDR1 SNHLY, CDR2 FYNNEI. J gave up 1 base and V 6 bases, and 6 bases lay outside the gene matches. This CDR3 spans 16 amino acids. The CDR3 here is CASRPTSGGPQETQYF. In nucleotides, the CDR3 is TGTGCCAGCAGGCCGACTAGCGGGGGACCCCAAGAGACCCAGTACTTC. Combining the CDR3 with reference TRBV2 and TRBJ2-5 gives the whole variable domain EPEVTQTPSHQVTQMGQEVILRCVPISNHLYFYWYRQILGQKVEFLVSFYNNEISEKSEIFDDQFSVERPDGSNFTLKIRSTKLEDSAMYFCASRPTSGGPQETQYFGPGTRLLVL.